This T cell receptor beta chain is from a study of blood T cell repertoires in COVID-19. Study information: COVID-19 samples, acute and convalescent, were from the United States, Italy and Spain.

This clone came up once. Assay used: immunoSEQ multiplex PCR; TCRdb lists only in-frame clones, some missing. The table lists roughly 36,000 clones, 75% to 90% of them singletons. CDR1 SGHDN and CDR2 FVKESK come from the germline V gene. Between the trimmed V and J ends, which lost 0 bases and 2 bases, there was a span of 7 bases. The length of the CDR3 is 14 residues. This sequence was found in a man in his fifties or sixties with acute or convalescent COVID-19. The material sequenced was peripheral blood. V usage is TRBV14 and J usage is TRBJ1-2, with no clear D. The CDR3 nucleotides read TGTGCCAGCAGCCAAGATTGGAGAAACTATGGCTACACCTTC. Protein: CASSQDWRNYGYTF.